This T cell receptor beta chain was sequenced during a study of shared T cell receptors in the human thymus. Method: immunoSEQ multiplex PCR; TCRdb's copy keeps in-frame clones and lacks some. The profile shows hundreds of thousands of clones, around 87% of them singletons. The sample was also reused in another study, on human thymus T cells. That source adds: Resections from corrective heart surgery provided thymus tissue. Thymic as well as blood repertoires seemed to favor certain V and J genes unevenly. Unrelated people showed highly overlapping thymic repertoires, related research reported.

The sample was thymocytes. This receptor was obtained from a boy under three years old with a congenital heart defect.

CDR3 region: CASSEALSYRVGANRANEQFF. CDR3 nucleotides: TGTGCCAGCAGTGAAGCGCTATCCTACAGGGTGGGGGCAAATAGAGCCAATGAGCAGTTCTTC. This rearrangement joins TRBV6-1 to TRBJ2-1; maybe TRBD1 (6 bases). The V and J ends lost 0 bases and 6 bases respectively, with 30 bases between them. Germline V CDR1 and CDR2: MNHNS, SASEGT. There are 21 residues in the CDR3.